Described below is a single TCR beta chain sequence and its context. Antigen: not known. Data came from immunoSEQ multiplex PCR; TCRdb stores just in-frame clones and leaves some out. This sample carries tens of thousands of clones, about 87% of them seen once, and the ten largest clones take approximately 9.1%. The sample belongs to a study of T cell responses to AZD1222 COVID-19 vaccine. Study conclusions and caveats: The sample set comprised mostly white British donors with more females, and clonal diversity was possibly underestimated.

Germline V gene data show CDR1 as MNHNS and CDR2 as SASEGT. The CDR3 covers 15 residues. V was shortened by 1 base and J by 6 bases, with 12 bases between the two germline ends. The chain links TRBV6-1 to TRBJ2-2, with D perhaps TRBD1 (6 bases). The sequencing used peripheral blood, collected 28 days after the second dose of the MenACWY control vaccine. This TCR was recovered from an adult who received the MenACWY meningococcal vaccine as a control. The CDR3 is CASSEGGRPAGELFF. CDR3 DNA sequence: TGTGCCAGCAGTGAAGGGGGGCGCCCCGCCGGGGAGCTGTTTTTT.